The 7 T cell receptor beta chains below were found in one sample sequenced in a study of cytomegalovirus exposure and HLA in healthy donors. The PCR made use of 60 Vbeta and 13 Jbeta primers. Assay: immunoSEQ multiplex PCR; the TCRdb copy retains only in-frame clones and omits some. The sample yields fewer than 150,000 clones, around 80% seen once. Sequenced sample: PBMCs. Receptors originate from a female donor in good health and CMV-seronegative.

The V gene is TRBV18, the J gene TRBJ1-4, with D maybe TRBD1 (5 bases). The CDR3 has 16 residues. The germline CDR1 and CDR2 sequences are KGHSH and LQKENI. Trimming cost V 2 bases and J 0 bases, with 10 bases left between them. This CDR3 reads CASSPYQTATNEKLFF. CDR3 in DNA: TGTGCCAGCTCACCATATCAGACAGCAACTAATGAAAAACTGTTTTTT.

The chain employs TRBV28 and TRBJ1-4; D is uncertain. The CDR3 has 15 residues. From germline, CDR1 is MDHEN and CDR2 SYDVKM. Trimming removed 6 bases at V and 8 bases at J, with 19 bases between. The CDR3 DNA sequence: TGTGCCAGCAGCTCCCCAGCGGAGTATTACGAAAAACTGTTTTTT. This gives the protein CASSSPAEYYEKLFF.

To note about this clone: The sample carries other DNA sequences with the same CDR3. J is TRBJ2-2 and V is TRBV5-6; 8 bases align to TRBD2. Trimming cost V 0 bases and J 2 bases; bases outside gene matches: 3. Germline CDR1 reads SGHDT; CDR2 reads YYEEEE. The CDR3 has 16 amino acids. The DNA for the CDR3 is TGTGCCAGCAGCTTGGCGGGAGGGCCCAACACCGGGGAGCTGTTTTTT. Its translation: CASSLAGGPNTGELFF.

This chain links TRBV18 with TRBJ2-1, with D unclear. Germline assignment: CDR1 KGHSH and CDR2 LQKENI. Trimming stripped 5 bases from V and 0 bases from J, with 14 bases between. This CDR3 region has 16 residues. DNA of the CDR3: TGTGCCAGCTCAGGCGACGACATCACCTCCTACAATGAGCAGTTCTTC. Its translation: CASSGDDITSYNEQFF.

The V call is TRBV6-1, the J call TRBJ2-1, with D possibly being TRBD2 (7 bases). V was clipped by 3 bases and J by 1 base, with 10 bases between them. The CDR3 has 15 amino acids. Germline V lookup: CDR1 MNHNS, CDR2 SASEGT. CDR3 loop: CASSDGGASYNEQFF. The DNA for the CDR3 is TGTGCCAGCAGTGATGGGGGGGCGTCCTACAATGAGCAGTTCTTC.

The genes are TRBV6-5 and TRBJ1-1, with D unclear. Looked up from germline, CDR1 is MNHEY and CDR2 is SVGAGI. Between the trimmed V and J ends, which lost 7 bases and 3 bases, there was a span of 12 bases. The length of the CDR3 is 13 residues. CDR3 protein: CASMMGRDTEAFF. CDR3 nucleotide sequence: TGTGCCAGCATGATGGGGAGGGACACTGAAGCTTTCTTT.

The gene calls are TRBV27 and TRBJ2-7; 12 bases are shared with TRBD2. V shed 0 bases, J shed 5 bases, and the junction held 14 bases outside the gene matches. This CDR3 contains 19 residues. The germline CDR1 and CDR2 sequences are MNHEY and SMNVEV (reference sequence). The CDR3 DNA is TGTGCCAGCAGTTTATCAGGGCTAATCTCTAGCGGGAGGGCGGACGAGCAGTACTTC. Its protein product is CASSLSGLISSGRADEQYF.